This TCR beta chain comes out of a study of tumor and adjacent non-tumor tissue in lung cancer. No cell sorting was done before RNA was extracted from the tissue. A modified ARM-PCR protocol with three rounds of nested PCR amplified TCRbeta. A single record per CDR3 protein comes from TCRdb applying MiXCR to the multiplex PCR reads. There are about 140,000 distinct CDR3 sequences in the sample; around 60% occur only once, and 15% to 20% lies in the top ten. The CDR3 runs to 15 residues. CDR1 is MNHNS, CDR2 SASEGT, per germline. On this clonotype: The junction does not match germline at one end; this may be a read error.

V and J are TRBV6-1 and TRBJ2-2; possibly TRBD2 for D (5 bases). What was sequenced was lung tumor tissue. The source is a man in his sixties with small cell lung cancer. The CDR3 nucleotides read TGTACCACCTTTAGAGGTGCAGCGAACACCGGGGAACTGTTTTTT. Its translation is CTTFRGAANTGELFF.